These 15 T cell receptor beta chains were all obtained from the same sample, sequenced in a study of neurological immune-mediated disorders. One entry per CDR3 protein results from TCRdb running MiXCR on the 5' RACE reads. The sample records approximately 50,000 distinct CDR3 sequences, 5.8% being singletons. Material: CD4+ T cells from blood. These receptors all come from a woman between 18 and 30 years old with multiple sclerosis.

Many counts were recorded for this clonotype. This sequence joins TRBV12-3 or TRBV12-4 and TRBJ1-1, with 10 bases matching TRBD1. The J segment lost 6 bases and the V segment lost 1 base, leaving 2 bases of the junction unmatched. The CDR3 extends over 14 amino acids. The CDR3 nucleotides read TGTGCCAGCAGTTTAGGGACAGGGGGACCTGAAGCTTTCTTT. Its protein is CASSLGTGGPEAFF.

Many counts were recorded for this clonotype. The chain couples TRBV10-3 to TRBJ2-2; D might be TRBD1 (6 bases). The germline CDR1 and CDR2 sequences are ENHRY and SYGVKD. This CDR3 comprises 14 residues. The germline V and J ends were trimmed by 4 bases and 3 bases, with 9 bases remaining between them. CDR3 in amino acids: CAISGGGDTGELFF. In DNA form, the CDR3 reads TGTGCCATCAGTGGAGGGGGAGACACCGGGGAGCTGTTTTTT.

J is TRBJ2-7 and V is TRBV7-2; no definite D call. The CDR3 has 13 residues. Germline V gene sequence: CDR1 SGHTA, CDR2 FQGNSA. The CDR3 region is CASSLKSPCEQYV. The DNA of the CDR3 is TGTGCCAGTAGCTTAAAGTCACCATGCGAGCAGTACGTC.

The gene calls are TRBV7-9 and TRBJ1-5; D not resolved. The CDR3 has 12 residues. V was trimmed by 1 base and J by 5 bases, leaving 3 bases between them. Germline CDR1 reads SEHNR; CDR2 reads FQNEAQ (reference sequence). The DNA for the CDR3 is TGTGCCAGCAGCTTAGTAGATCAGCCCCAGCATTTT. Residues: CASSLVDQPQHF.

This clonotype was seen ten or more times. The CDR3 nucleotides are TGCAGTGCTAGAATCTCGGGGGGCAACAATCAGCCCCAGCATTTT. This codes for CSARISGGNNQPQHF. This sequence joins TRBV20-1 and TRBJ1-5; possible D gene TRBD1, 6 bases. The V gene's germline CDR1 is DFQATT and CDR2 SNEGSKA (reference sequence). The CDR3 contains 15 residues. The V end lost 2 bases, the J end lost 3 bases, and 14 bases lay between the germline ends.

At least ten counts were recorded for this clonotype. V gene TRBV7-2 combines with J gene TRBJ2-1; TRBD2 aligns across 7 bases. The germline V gene has CDR1 SGHTA and CDR2 FQGNSA. With 2 bases clipped from V and 6 bases from J, the junction kept 10 bases outside the gene matches. This CDR3 spans 16 amino acids. This CDR3 is CASSLQAGVGGNEQFF. The CDR3 coding sequence is TGTGCCAGCAGCTTACAGGCGGGAGTGGGTGGCAATGAGCAGTTCTTC.

This clonotype appeared many times. The chain links TRBV6-2 or TRBV6-3 to TRBJ2-1; D might be TRBD2 (5 bases). The germline V gene encodes CDR1 MNHEY and CDR2 SVGEGT. The CDR3 runs to 17 residues. V was cut by 4 bases and J by 0 bases, with 16 bases left in between. The DNA for the CDR3 is TGTGCCAGCAGTTCCTTTGGCGGGCCGAGCTCCTACAATGAGCAGTTCTTC. Protein product: CASSSFGGPSSYNEQFF.

The chain links TRBV6-5 to TRBJ2-1; a weak D match, TRBD1 (5 bases). This CDR3 has 16 residues. Germline CDR1 is MNHEY and CDR2 is SVGAGI. Trimming removed 2 bases from V and 4 bases from J, with 15 bases in between. CDR3 in amino acids: CASSYRNVRVYNEQFF. As DNA, the CDR3 is TGTGCCAGCAGTTACCGGAACGTCAGGGTTTACAATGAGCAGTTCTTC.

In its sample, this clonotype was seen many times. J is TRBJ2-5 and V is TRBV20-1, with D perhaps TRBD2 (6 bases). The germline V gene has CDR1 DFQATT and CDR2 SNEGSKA (reference sequence). The CDR3 is 15 residues long. The germline V and J ends were trimmed by 3 bases and 5 bases, with 19 bases remaining between them. CDR3 residues: CSASRTSGDGETQYF. In DNA, the CDR3 is TGCAGTGCTAGTAGGACATCGGGGGACGGGGAGACCCAGTACTTC.

This clonotype has at least ten counts. The rearrangement uses TRBV5-1 and TRBJ2-3; tentative D call: TRBD1 (6 bases). The ends were cut back, 1 base at V and 3 bases at J, with 6 bases in the middle. This CDR3 comprises 13 residues. CDR1 and CDR2 (germline): SGHRS, YFSETQ. The CDR3 nucleotides are TGCGCCAGCAGCTTGACAGGGACAGATACGCAGTATTTT. Its protein is CASSLTGTDTQYF.

In its sample, this clonotype was seen many times. The genes are TRBV10-3 and TRBJ1-2, with 7 bases identical to TRBD1. The CDR3 is 15 residues long. From germline, CDR1 is ENHRY and CDR2 SYGVKD. Germline trimming cut 6 bases from V and 2 bases from J; bases unmatched to any gene: 9. CDR3 nucleotide sequence: TGTGCCATCAGACCTGGACAGGAACAAAACTATGGCTACACCTTC. It codes for CAIRPGQEQNYGYTF.

The table lists this clonotype with many counts. The chain uses TRBV10-3 and TRBJ1-1, with a possible D match to TRBD1 (6 bases). The CDR3 runs 13 residues. CDR1 ENHRY and CDR2 SYGVKD come from the germline V gene. V lost 8 bases and J 1 base, leaving 11 bases between the germline ends. DNA of the CDR3: TGTGCCATCGGGCCGACAGGGAACACTGAAGCTTTCTTT. Translating it yields CAIGPTGNTEAFF.

This clonotype was counted many times. The chain employs TRBV29-1 and TRBJ2-7, with 8 bases identical to TRBD2. The CDR3 consists of 14 residues. The germline V gene has CDR1 SQVTM and CDR2 ANQGSEA. V lost 7 bases, J lost 0 bases, and 8 bases stayed unmatched. DNA of the CDR3: TGCAGCGCCCTCCCGGGGGGGAACTCCTACGAGCAGTACTTC. It specifies CSALPGGNSYEQYF.

This clonotype was recorded many times. The V and J genes are TRBV20-1 and TRBJ2-1, with a tentative D call TRBD2 (6 bases). The CDR3 loop spans 14 amino acids. The V end lost 1 base, the J end lost 5 bases, and 12 bases lay between the germline ends. The germline gives CDR1 DFQATT, CDR2 SNEGSKA (reference sequence). Here the CDR3 reads CSARGGTVNNEQFF. The CDR3 nucleotides read TGCAGTGCTAGAGGGGGGACTGTTAACAATGAGCAGTTCTTC.

This clonotype has a count of ten or more. This chain connects TRBV10-3 to TRBJ1-1; TRBD1 aligns across 7 bases. V dropped 10 bases and J dropped 0; count of bases not matched to a gene: 5. From germline, CDR1 is ENHRY and CDR2 SYGVKD. The CDR3 length is 13 residues. CDR3 in DNA: TGTGCCACCCAGGGGGAAATGAACACTGAAGCTTTCTTT. Protein product: CATQGEMNTEAFF.